The source of this T cell receptor (beta chain) is a study of OX40 agonist ivuxolimab in advanced cancers. Study results and limitations: Among some nonresponders, normalized T-cell clonal expansion was also low.

This CDR3 has 11 residues. Germline V gene data show CDR1 as MNHNY and CDR2 as SVGAGI (reference sequence). The germline V and J ends were trimmed by 5 bases and 3 bases, with 2 bases remaining between them. A remark on this clone: Its antigen is as yet unknown.

Produced via immunoSEQ multiplex PCR; TCRdb's table is partial and in-frame only. The table includes about 32,000 clones, 85% to 90% detected once. V gene TRBV6-6 combines with J gene TRBJ1-3, with D uncertain. The sequencing here drew on CD4+ or CD8+ T cells sorted from blood, taken in a trial of the OX40 agonist ivuxolimab. The sequence came from an adult with an advanced solid tumor such as melanoma, head and neck, liver or kidney cancer. CDR3 nucleotides: TGTGCCAGCAGTGATGGAAACACCATATATTTT. Translated: CASSDGNTIYF.